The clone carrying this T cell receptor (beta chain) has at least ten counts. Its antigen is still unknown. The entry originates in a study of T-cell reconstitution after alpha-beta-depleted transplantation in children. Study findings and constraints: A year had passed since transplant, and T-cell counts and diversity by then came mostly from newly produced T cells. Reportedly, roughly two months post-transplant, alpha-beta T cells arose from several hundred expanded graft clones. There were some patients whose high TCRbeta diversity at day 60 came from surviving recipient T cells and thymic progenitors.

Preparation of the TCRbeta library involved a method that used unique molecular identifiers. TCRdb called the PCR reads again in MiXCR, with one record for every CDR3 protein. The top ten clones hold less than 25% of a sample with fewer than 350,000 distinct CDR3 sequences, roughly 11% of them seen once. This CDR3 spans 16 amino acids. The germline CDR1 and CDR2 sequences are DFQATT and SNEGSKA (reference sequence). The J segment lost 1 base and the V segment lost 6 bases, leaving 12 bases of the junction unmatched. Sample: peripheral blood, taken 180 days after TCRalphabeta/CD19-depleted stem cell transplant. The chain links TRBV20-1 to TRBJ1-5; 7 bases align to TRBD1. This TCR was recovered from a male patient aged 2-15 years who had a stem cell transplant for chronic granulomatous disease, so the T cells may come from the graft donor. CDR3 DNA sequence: TGCAGTGCGGCAGCAGGGGGATTACAGAGCAATCAGCCCCAGCATTTT. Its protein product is CSAAAGGLQSNQPQHF.